The 7 T cell receptor beta chains given below trace back to one sample, sequenced in a study of cytomegalovirus exposure and HLA in healthy donors. It was with 60 Vbeta and 13 Jbeta primers that the PCR ran. Produced via immunoSEQ multiplex PCR; TCRdb's table is partial and in-frame only. Of 100,000 to 150,000 clones listed, more than 65% are singletons. The sequencing sample was made of PBMCs. The receptors were gathered from a male donor in good health and CMV-seropositive.

The chain is built from TRBV2 and TRBJ1-6; perhaps TRBD1 as D (5 bases). This CDR3 is 15 amino acids long. V lost 8 bases and J 6 bases, leaving 17 bases between the germline ends. Looked up from germline, CDR1 is SNHLY and CDR2 is FYNNEI. CDR3 sequence: CASHRLADINSPLHF. The CDR3 DNA reads TGTGCCAGCCACCGACTGGCGGACATTAATTCACCCCTCCACTTT. Together with reference TRBV2 and TRBJ1-6, the CDR3 gives the full variable domain: EPEVTQTPSHQVTQMGQEVILRCVPISNHLYFYWYRQILGQKVEFLVSFYNNEISEKSEIFDDQFSVERPDGSNFTLKIRSTKLEDSAMYFCASHRLADINSPLHFGNGTRLTVT.

This clone was seen once. The chain joins TRBV9 to TRBJ1-1; D is possibly TRBD1 (5 bases). Germline V CDR1 and CDR2: SGDLS, YYNGEE. With 0 bases removed from V and 1 base from J, the gap between germline ends came to 13 bases. The CDR3 is 16 amino acids. The CDR3 DNA reads TGTGCCAGCAGCGTAGGAGCCGACAGCGCGAACACTGAAGCTTTCTTT. This encodes CASSVGADSANTEAFF. Full variable domain (rest looked up from reference TRBV9 and TRBJ1-1): DSGVTQTPKHLITATGQRVTLRCSPRSGDLSVYWYQQSLDQGLQFLIQYYNGEERAKGNILERFSAQQFPDLHSELNLSSLELGDSALYFCASSVGADSANTEAFFGQGTRLTVV.

The chain couples TRBV5-1 to TRBJ2-2; TRBD1 aligns across 8 bases. Germline V gene sequence: CDR1 SGHRS, CDR2 YFSETQ. Trimming removed 0 bases from V and 5 bases from J; junction bases left unmatched: 3. This CDR3 has 15 residues. The CDR3 DNA sequence: TGCGCCAGCAGCTTGGCCAACAGGGGGACCGGGGAGCTGTTTTTT. Amino acid sequence: CASSLANRGTGELFF.

The chain carries TRBV6-5 and TRBJ1-2; 7 nucleotides match TRBD1. Germline CDR1 MNHEY, CDR2 SVGAGI. The length of the CDR3 is 13 residues. Trimming at V came to 2 bases and at J to 5 bases, leaving 2 bases not matched to a gene. CDR3 bases: TGTGCCAGCAGTTACGCGACAGGGTATGGCTACACCTTC. This sequence encodes CASSYATGYGYTF.

V usage is TRBV6-1 and J usage is TRBJ2-5; TRBD1 might be the D (5 bases). The J call is doubtful: the DNA matches TRBJ2-7 better. This CDR3 contains 13 residues. From germline, CDR1 is MNHNS and CDR2 SASEGT. CDR3 DNA sequence: TGTGCCAGCAGTACCTCCGACAGCTACGAGCAGTACTTC. Its protein product is CASSTSDSYEQYF.

This chain uses TRBV7-6 with TRBJ2-2; 12 positions agree with TRBD1. The germline V gene has CDR1 SGHVS and CDR2 FNYEAQ. This CDR3 is 16 amino acids long. V lost 3 bases, J lost 2 bases, and 1 base stayed unmatched. CDR3 nucleotides: TGTGCCAGCAGCTTCGGGACAGGGGGCAACACCGGGGAGCTGTTTTTT. Amino acids: CASSFGTGGNTGELFF.

DNA for the CDR3: TGTGCCAGCAGTGACCAGGCAGTCAATCAGCCCCAGCATTTT. Protein: CASSDQAVNQPQHF. The chain recombines TRBV6-1 with TRBJ1-5; D uncertain. The length of the CDR3 is 14 residues. Germline V gives CDR1 MNHNS, CDR2 SASEGT. Trimming took off 3 bases at V and 3 bases at J, with 9 bases between the two ends.